This T cell receptor (beta chain) was recorded in a study of human T cells and chemical hapten exposure. This CDR3 region has 11 residues. V was clipped by 4 bases and J by 7 bases, with 7 bases between them. Germline CDR1 SEHNR, CDR2 FQNEAQ (reference sequence). Authors' analysis steps: The number of TCRs in each sample had a median of approximately 96,000 and spanned 23,224 to 690,600. Each CDR3 protein gets one entry after TCRdb re-called the RACE reads with MiXCR. These V and J calls derive from TCRdb rather than the authors' analysis. The table includes approximately 96,000 distinct CDR3 sequences, about 9.3% detected once. There are many counts of this clonotype. This sample's time point: patch test 2, 6 weeks after DPC sensitization. Treatment reported: therapeutic diphenylcyclopropenone sensitization with weekly scalp DPC.

This material consisted of whole blood, taken in connection with sensitization to the hapten diphenylcyclopropenone (DPC). The V and J genes are TRBV7-9 and TRBJ1-2; TRBD1 might be the D (5 bases). The receptor comes from a middle-aged woman with alopecia areata. Some clones in this sample may be carry-over from other donors' samples. This CDR3 is CASSSGPGYTF. In DNA, the CDR3 is TGTGCCAGCAGCTCAGGGCCTGGCTACACCTTC.